The T cell receptor (beta chain) under discussion was sequenced for a study of vaccination effects on CD4 cells after COVID-19. Study-wide findings and caveats: Within healthy vaccinees, only 1 of 255 vaccine-induced clones displayed cross-reactivity with common cold coronaviruses.

Turning to this clone: Its target is unknown.

The repertoire was sequenced with immunoSEQ multiplex PCR; TCRdb's copy has only in-frame clones and lacks some. The sample contains approximately 82,000 clones, around 76% of which appear only once. The CDR3 consists of 17 residues. Trimming removed 4 bases at V and 0 bases at J, with 17 bases between. Germline lookup yields CDR1 LGHDT and CDR2 YNNKEL (reference sequence). Pools of viral peptides were used by the ViraFEST assay to expand antigen-specific CD4+ T cells ahead of sequencing. Subsequent to about 10 days of culture, CD4+ T cells were isolated. Testing of the vaccine recipients showed negative nucleocapsid antibodies and no prior SARS-CoV-2 infection. Half-medium exchanges with IL-2 medium took place on days 3 and 7.

The gene calls are TRBV3-1 (or the pseudogene TRBV3-2) and TRBJ2-3; D remains unclear. The specimen comprised CD4+ T cells from PBMCs cultured with HCoV-229E spike peptides, sampled before COVID-19 vaccination. The sequence derives from a human donor who received a COVID-19 vaccine. The CDR3 DNA reads TGTGCCAGCAGCCTCCAAGGGTACACCAGAAGCACAGATACGCAGTATTTT. Its protein is CASSLQGYTRSTDTQYF.